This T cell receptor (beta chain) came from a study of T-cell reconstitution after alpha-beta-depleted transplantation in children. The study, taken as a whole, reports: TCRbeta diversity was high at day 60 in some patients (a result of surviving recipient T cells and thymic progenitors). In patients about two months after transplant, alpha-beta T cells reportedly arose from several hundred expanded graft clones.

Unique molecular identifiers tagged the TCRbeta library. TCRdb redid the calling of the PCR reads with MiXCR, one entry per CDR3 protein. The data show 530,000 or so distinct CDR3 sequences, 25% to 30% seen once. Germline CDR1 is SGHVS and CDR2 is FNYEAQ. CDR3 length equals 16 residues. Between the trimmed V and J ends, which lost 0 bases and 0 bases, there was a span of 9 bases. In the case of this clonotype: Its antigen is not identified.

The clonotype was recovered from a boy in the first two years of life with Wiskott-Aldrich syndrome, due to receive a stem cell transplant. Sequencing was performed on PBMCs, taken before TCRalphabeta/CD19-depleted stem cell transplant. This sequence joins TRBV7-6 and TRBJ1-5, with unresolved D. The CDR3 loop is CASSLASRGSNQPQHF. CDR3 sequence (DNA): TGTGCCAGCAGCTTAGCGAGCCGAGGTAGCAATCAGCCCCAGCATTTT.